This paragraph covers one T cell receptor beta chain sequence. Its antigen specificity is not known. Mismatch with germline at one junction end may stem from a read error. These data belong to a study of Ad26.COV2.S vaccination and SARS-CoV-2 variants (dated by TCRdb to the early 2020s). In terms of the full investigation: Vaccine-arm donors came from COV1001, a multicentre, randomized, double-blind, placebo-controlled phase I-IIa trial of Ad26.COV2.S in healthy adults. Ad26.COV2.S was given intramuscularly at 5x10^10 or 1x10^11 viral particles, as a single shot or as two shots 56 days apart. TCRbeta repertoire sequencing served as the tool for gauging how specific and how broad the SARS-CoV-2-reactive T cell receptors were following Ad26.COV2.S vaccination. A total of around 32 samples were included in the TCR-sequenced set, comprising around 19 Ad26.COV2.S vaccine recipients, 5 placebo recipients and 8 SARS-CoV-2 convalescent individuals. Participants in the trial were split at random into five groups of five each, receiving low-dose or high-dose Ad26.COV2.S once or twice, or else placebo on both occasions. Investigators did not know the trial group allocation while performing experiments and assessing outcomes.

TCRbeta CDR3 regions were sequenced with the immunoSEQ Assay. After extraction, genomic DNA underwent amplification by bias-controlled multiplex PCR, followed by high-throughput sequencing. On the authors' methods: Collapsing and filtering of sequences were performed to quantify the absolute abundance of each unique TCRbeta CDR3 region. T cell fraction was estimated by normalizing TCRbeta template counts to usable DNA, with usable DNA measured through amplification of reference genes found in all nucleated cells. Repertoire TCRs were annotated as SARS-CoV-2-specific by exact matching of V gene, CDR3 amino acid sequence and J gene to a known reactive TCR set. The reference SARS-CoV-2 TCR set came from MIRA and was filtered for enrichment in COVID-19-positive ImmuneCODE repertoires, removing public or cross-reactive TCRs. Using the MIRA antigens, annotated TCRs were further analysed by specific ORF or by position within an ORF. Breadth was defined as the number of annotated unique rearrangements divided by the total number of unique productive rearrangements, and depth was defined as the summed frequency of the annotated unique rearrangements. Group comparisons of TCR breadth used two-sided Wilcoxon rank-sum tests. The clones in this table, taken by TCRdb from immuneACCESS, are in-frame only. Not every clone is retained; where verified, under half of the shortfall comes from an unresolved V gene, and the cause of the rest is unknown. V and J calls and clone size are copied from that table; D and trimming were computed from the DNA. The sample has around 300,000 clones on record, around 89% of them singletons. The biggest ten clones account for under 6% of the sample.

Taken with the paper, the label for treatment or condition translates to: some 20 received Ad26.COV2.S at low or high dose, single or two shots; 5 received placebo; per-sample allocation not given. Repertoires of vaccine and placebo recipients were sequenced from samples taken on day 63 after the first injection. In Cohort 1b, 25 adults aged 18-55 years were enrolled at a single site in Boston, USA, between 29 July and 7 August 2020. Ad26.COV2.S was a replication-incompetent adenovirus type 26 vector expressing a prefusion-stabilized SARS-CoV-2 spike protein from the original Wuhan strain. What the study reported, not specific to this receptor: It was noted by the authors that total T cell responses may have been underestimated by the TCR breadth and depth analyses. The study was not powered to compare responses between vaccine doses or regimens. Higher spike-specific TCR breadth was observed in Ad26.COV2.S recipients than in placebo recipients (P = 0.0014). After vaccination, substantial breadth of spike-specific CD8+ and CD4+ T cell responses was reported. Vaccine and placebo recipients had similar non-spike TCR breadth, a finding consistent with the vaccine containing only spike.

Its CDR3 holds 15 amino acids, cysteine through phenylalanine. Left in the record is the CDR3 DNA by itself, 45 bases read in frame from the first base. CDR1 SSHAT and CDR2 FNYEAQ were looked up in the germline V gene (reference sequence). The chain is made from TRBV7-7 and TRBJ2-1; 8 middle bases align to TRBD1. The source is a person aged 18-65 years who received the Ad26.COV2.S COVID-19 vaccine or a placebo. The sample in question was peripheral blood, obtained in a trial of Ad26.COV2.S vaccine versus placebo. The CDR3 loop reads CASSLAPGQGAEQFF. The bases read TGTGCTAGCAGCTTAGCGCCCGGACAGGGCGCTGAGCAGTTCTTC.